This T cell receptor (beta chain) was captured in a study of tumor-infiltrating lymphocytes in primary liver carcinoma. Looking at the study overall: All lesions had stage T1-T3 N0M0 and about 4.2 to 10 cm widths.

Extraction also yielded germline DNA, while blood RNA was obtained from unsorted whole blood. The input was about 490 ng total RNA; TCR beta cDNA was made from it with a constant-region primer. Libraries of TCR beta came from three nested multiplex PCR rounds with slightly modified ARM-PCR. TCRdb passed the multiplex PCR reads through MiXCR, listing each CDR3 protein once. The sample carries 300,000 to 400,000 distinct CDR3 sequences, around three fifths recorded once. The sequence derives from a man aged 40-50 years with primary liver carcinoma and hepatitis B virus infection. The source material was peripheral blood.

CDR3 sequence (DNA): TGTGCCAGCAGCGCCAAAGACGGGGCGTCTGAAGCTTTCTTT. This translates into CASSAKDGASEAFF. The chain couples TRBV5-4 to TRBJ1-1, with D perhaps TRBD1 (5 bases). The V gene's germline CDR1 is SGHNT and CDR2 YYREEE (reference sequence). There are 14 residues in the CDR3. With 4 bases removed from V and 6 bases from J, the gap between germline ends came to 16 bases.